This section outlines one T cell receptor beta chain sequence together with its context. The data were obtained in a study of blood T cell repertoires in COVID-19. Sequencing was performed with immunoSEQ multiplex PCR; in TCRdb, only in-frame clones are kept and a portion is missing. Of about 170,000 clones in the sample, 82% were seen once. The CDR3 has 15 amino acids. V trimming: 4 bases; J trimming: 2 bases; junction bases outside the gene matches: 8. In germline, CDR1 is SGHNT, CDR2 YYREEE (reference sequence). During active infection, Seattle patients enrolled and were then monitored through disease.

This chain links TRBV5-4 with TRBJ1-1; 7 bases match TRBD1. The receptor comes from a woman aged 40 to 50 with COVID-19, enrolled during active disease. The sample consisted of peripheral blood. The CDR3 nucleotides read TGTGCCAGCAGCGACCCCGGGACAGTAAACACTGAAGCTTTCTTT. Its protein product is CASSDPGTVNTEAFF.